This entry lists 14 T cell receptor beta chains sequenced from one sample in a study of CD8 T cells in Susac syndrome. RNA was extracted with the RNeasy kit, and a quantity of roughly 0.5 to 1 ug was reverse transcribed using random hexamers. MiXCR, applied by TCRdb to the immunoSEQ multiplex PCR reads, yields one record per CDR3 protein. This sample has hundreds of thousands of distinct CDR3 sequences, with 85% found just once. Input material: CD8+ T cells from PBMCs. These receptors were obtained from a human donor with multiple sclerosis.

V is TRBV30 and J is TRBJ2-7; D tentatively reads TRBD1 or TRBD2 (5 bases each). Between the trimmed V and J ends, which lost 0 bases and 3 bases, there was a span of 15 bases. The CDR3 totals 15 residues. CDR1 GTSNPN and CDR2 SVGIG come from the germline V gene (reference sequence). CDR3 DNA sequence: TGTGCCTGGAGTGTACGGGGCGGGCCTTACTACGAGCAGTACTTC. It specifies CAWSVRGGPYYEQYF. The full variable domain, rest sourced from reference TRBV30 and TRBJ2-7, is SQTIHQWPATLVQPVGSPLSLECTVEGTSNPNLYWYRQAAGRGLQLLFYSVGIGQISSEVPQNLSASRPQDRQFILSSKKLLLSDSGFYLCAWSVRGGPYYEQYFGPGTRLTVT.

The sample holds one count of this clonotype. V is TRBV27 and J is TRBJ2-7; D unclear. The V end lost 3 bases, the J end lost 0 bases, and 9 bases lay between the germline ends. Germline V CDR1 and CDR2: MNHEY, SMNVEV (reference sequence). The CDR3 has 14 residues. Here the CDR3 DNA reads TGTGCCAGCAGTTTCAACGGGCCCTCCTACGAGCAGTACTTC. Protein product: CASSFNGPSYEQYF.

This chain connects TRBV15 to TRBJ1-3; D gene unclear. Deletions cut 6 bases from V and 0 bases from J, with 12 bases between. There are 15 residues in the CDR3. Looked up from germline, CDR1 is LNHNV and CDR2 is YYDKDF (reference sequence). The CDR3 DNA follows: TGTGCCACCAGTGGACCACAGATCTCTGGAAACACCATATATTTT. Its protein is CATSGPQISGNTIYF.

This clonotype showed up just once. The chain has TRBV4-1 and TRBJ2-7; no clear D gene. Germline V gives CDR1 MGHRA, CDR2 YSYEKL. CDR3 size: 14 residues. The V end lost 1 base, the J end lost 2 bases, and 9 bases lay between the germline ends. CDR3 amino acids: CASSQGTPTYEQYF. CDR3 in DNA: TGCGCCAGCAGCCAAGGTACCCCCACCTACGAGCAGTACTTC.

V is TRBV6-1 and J is TRBJ2-1; D remains unclear. V lost 5 bases to trimming and J lost 3 bases, with 17 bases between them. The CDR3 extends over 16 amino acids. Germline loops: CDR1 MNHNS, CDR2 SASEGT. The CDR3 here is CASSLKPPNYYNEQFF. CDR3 nucleotides: TGTGCCAGCAGTCTCAAACCCCCTAACTACTACAATGAGCAGTTCTTC.

The chain employs TRBV27 and TRBJ2-1; D is possibly TRBD1 or TRBD2 (6 bases each). Germline assignment: CDR1 MNHEY and CDR2 SMNVEV (reference sequence). Deletions cut 3 bases from V and 4 bases from J, with 13 bases between. There are 15 residues in the CDR3. The CDR3 DNA reads as TGTGCCAGCAGTTTCGGAGGGGGGACGTACAATGAGCAGTTCTTC. Protein product: CASSFGGGTYNEQFF.

The chain combines TRBV13 with TRBJ1-2; possible D gene TRBD1, 5 bases. V shed 1 base and J shed 4 bases, with 13 bases lying between them. Germline lookup yields CDR1 PRHDT and CDR2 FYEKMQ (reference sequence). This CDR3 is built from 15 residues. The CDR3 DNA follows: TGTGCCAGCAGCTTAGCTGAGAAAGACAGCTATGGCTACACCTTC. Amino acids: CASSLAEKDSYGYTF.

In DNA, the CDR3 is TGTGCCAGCAGCCTTGGATGGACAGCCCAAGAGACCCAGTACTTC. Its translation is CASSLGWTAQETQYF. The chain employs TRBV11-2 and TRBJ2-5, with D tentatively TRBD1 (6 bases). Germline lookup yields CDR1 SGHAT and CDR2 FQNNGV. Deletions cut 5 bases from V and 1 base from J, with 14 bases between. The CDR3 spans 15 residues.

The chain is built from TRBV6-5 and TRBJ2-7; 9 nucleotides agree with TRBD1. Germline V lookup: CDR1 MNHEY, CDR2 SVGAGI. V lost 5 bases, J lost 5 bases, and 4 bases stayed unmatched. CDR3 size: 13 residues. CDR3 sequence (DNA): TGTGCCAGCAGTGAGGGACAGGGAAACGAGCAGTACTTC. Protein: CASSEGQGNEQYF.

With respect to this clonotype: One end of the junction fails to match germline, which may point to a read error. The V and J genes are TRBV5-1 and TRBJ2-7; D remains ambiguous. Germline CDR1 reads SGHRS; CDR2 reads YFSETQ. The CDR3 consists of 12 residues. The CDR3 DNA is TGCGCCAGCAGCTTCGACTCCCACGAGCAGTACTTC. It translates to CASSFDSHEQYF.

V and J are TRBV7-2 and TRBJ1-3; possibly TRBD1 for D (5 bases). The germline V gene encodes CDR1 SGHTA and CDR2 FQGNSA. The length of the CDR3 is 17 residues. Trimming removed 1 base at V and 3 bases at J, with 16 bases between. This chain's CDR3 is CASSLVGGVPSGNTIYF. CDR3 coding DNA: TGTGCCAGCAGCTTAGTGGGGGGTGTCCCGAGTGGAAACACCATATATTTT.

The genes are TRBV6-5 and TRBJ1-2; 7 nucleotides align to TRBD1. This CDR3 is 17 amino acids long. Germline lookup yields CDR1 MNHEY and CDR2 SVGAGI. Trimming at V came to 2 bases and at J to 6 bases, leaving 15 bases not matched to a gene. The CDR3 sequence: CASSYRGPDPGQHGYTF. In nucleotides, the CDR3 is TGTGCCAGCAGTTACAGGGGCCCGGACCCGGGACAGCATGGCTACACCTTC.

The V and J genes are TRBV9 and TRBJ2-1, with TRBD2 identical over 7 bases. The V gene's germline CDR1 is SGDLS and CDR2 YYNGEE. The ends lost 2 bases at V and 7 bases at J; junction bases unmatched: 12. CDR3 length: 16 amino acids. CDR3 DNA: TGTGCCAGCAGCGTTACGGGGGATGGGGAGGGAAATGAGCAGTTCTTC. Translation gives CASSVTGDGEGNEQFF. The full variable domain, with the rest looked up from reference TRBV9 and TRBJ2-1, is DSGVTQTPKHLITATGQRVTLRCSPRSGDLSVYWYQQSLDQGLQFLIQYYNGEERAKGNILERFSAQQFPDLHSELNLSSLELGDSALYFCASSVTGDGEGNEQFFGPGTRLTVL.

V usage is TRBV27 and J usage is TRBJ2-1; TRBD2 matches at 9 bases. Germline CDR1 reads MNHEY; CDR2 reads SMNVEV (reference sequence). This CDR3 region has 14 residues. V dropped 8 bases and J dropped 5; count of bases not matched to a gene: 7. This CDR3 is CASGETSGHNEQFF. The CDR3 DNA reads as TGTGCCAGCGGCGAGACTAGCGGACACAATGAGCAGTTCTTC.